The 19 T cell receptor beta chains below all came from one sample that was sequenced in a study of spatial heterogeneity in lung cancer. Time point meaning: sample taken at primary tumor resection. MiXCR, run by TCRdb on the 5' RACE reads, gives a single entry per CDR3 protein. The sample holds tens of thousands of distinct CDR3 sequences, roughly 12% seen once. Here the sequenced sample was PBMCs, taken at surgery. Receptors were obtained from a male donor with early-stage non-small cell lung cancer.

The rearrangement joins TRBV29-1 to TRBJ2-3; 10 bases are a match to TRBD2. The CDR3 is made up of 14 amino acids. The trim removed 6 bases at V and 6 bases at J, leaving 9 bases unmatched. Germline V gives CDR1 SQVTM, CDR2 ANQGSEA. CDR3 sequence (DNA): TGCAGCGTGGCCGGGACTAGCGACCCGGATACGCAGTATTTT. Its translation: CSVAGTSDPDTQYF.

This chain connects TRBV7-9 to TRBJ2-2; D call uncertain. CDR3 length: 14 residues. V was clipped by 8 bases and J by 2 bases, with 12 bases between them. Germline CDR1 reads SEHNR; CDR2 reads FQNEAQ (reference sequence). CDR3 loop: CASLRGSNTGELFF. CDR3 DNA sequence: TGTGCCAGCCTCCGAGGCAGTAACACCGGGGAGCTGTTTTTT.

CDR3 in DNA: TGCAGTGCTAAGGGACTAGCGATCTACGAGCAGTACTTC. This codes for CSAKGLAIYEQYF. The gene calls are TRBV20-1 and TRBJ2-7; 10 bases line up with TRBD2. CDR3 length: 13 amino acids. Germline V CDR1 and CDR2: DFQATT, SNEGSKA (reference sequence). Trimming cost V 4 bases and J 3 bases; bases outside gene matches: 3.

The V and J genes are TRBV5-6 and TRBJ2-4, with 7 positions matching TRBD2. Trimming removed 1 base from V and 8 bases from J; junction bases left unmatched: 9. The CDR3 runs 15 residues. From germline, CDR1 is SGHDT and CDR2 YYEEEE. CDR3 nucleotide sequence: TGTGCCAGCAGCTTGTTTGGCGGACTAGTTGACATTCAGTACTTC. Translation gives CASSLFGGLVDIQYF.

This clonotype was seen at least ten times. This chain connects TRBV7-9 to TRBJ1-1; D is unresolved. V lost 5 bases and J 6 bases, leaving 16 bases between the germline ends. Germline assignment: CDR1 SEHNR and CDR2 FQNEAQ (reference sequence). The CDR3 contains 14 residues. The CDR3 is CASSPQARVSEAFF. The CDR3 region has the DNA TGTGCCAGCAGCCCACAAGCCCGGGTTTCTGAAGCTTTCTTT.

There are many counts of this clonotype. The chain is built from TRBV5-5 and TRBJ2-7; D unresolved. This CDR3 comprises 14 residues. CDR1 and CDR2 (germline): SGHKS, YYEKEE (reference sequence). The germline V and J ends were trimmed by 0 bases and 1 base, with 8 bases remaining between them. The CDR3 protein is CASSLATLSYEQYF. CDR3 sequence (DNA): TGTGCCAGCAGCTTGGCTACACTATCCTACGAGCAGTACTTC.

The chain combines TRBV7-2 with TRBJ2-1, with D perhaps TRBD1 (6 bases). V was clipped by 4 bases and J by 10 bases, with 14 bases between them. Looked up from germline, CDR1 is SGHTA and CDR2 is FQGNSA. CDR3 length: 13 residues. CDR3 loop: CASSSSRGREQFF. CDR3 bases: TGTGCCAGCAGCTCCTCTAGGGGGAGAGAGCAGTTCTTC.

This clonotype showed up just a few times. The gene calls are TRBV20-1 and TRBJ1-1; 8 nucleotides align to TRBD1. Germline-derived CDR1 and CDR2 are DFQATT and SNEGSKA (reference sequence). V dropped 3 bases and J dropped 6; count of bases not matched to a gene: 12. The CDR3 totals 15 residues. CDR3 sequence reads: CSASSGGPRGAEAFF. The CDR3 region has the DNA TGCAGTGCTAGCTCAGGGGGCCCTCGGGGGGCTGAAGCTTTCTTT.

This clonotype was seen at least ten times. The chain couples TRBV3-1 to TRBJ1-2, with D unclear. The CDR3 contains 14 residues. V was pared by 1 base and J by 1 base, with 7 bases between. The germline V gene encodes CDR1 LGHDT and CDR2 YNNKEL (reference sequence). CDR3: CASSQGPNNYGYTF. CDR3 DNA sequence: TGTGCCAGCAGCCAAGGCCCGAATAACTATGGCTACACCTTC.

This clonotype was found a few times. The CDR3 reads CASRFRGEGQPQHF. Here the CDR3 DNA reads TGTGCCAGTAGATTCAGGGGAGAAGGTCAGCCCCAGCATTTT. J is TRBJ1-5 and V is TRBV19; maybe TRBD1 (6 bases). The CDR3 contains 14 residues. Trimming pared 6 bases from V and 6 bases from J, leaving 15 bases between. Germline CDR1 and CDR2: LNHDA and SQIVND (reference sequence). The whole variable domain, filled in from reference TRBV19 and TRBJ1-5, reads DGGITQSPKYLFRKEGQNVTLSCEQNLNHDAMYWYRQDPGQGLRLIYYSQIVNDFQKGDIAEGYSVSREKKESFPLTVTSAQKNPTAFYLCASRFRGEGQPQHFGDGTRLSIL.

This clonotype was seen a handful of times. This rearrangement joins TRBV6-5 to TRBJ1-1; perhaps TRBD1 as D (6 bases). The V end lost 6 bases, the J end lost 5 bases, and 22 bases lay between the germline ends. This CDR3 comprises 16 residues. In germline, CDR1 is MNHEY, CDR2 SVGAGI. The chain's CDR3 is CASRLGLGRGRTEAFF. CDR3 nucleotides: TGTGCCAGCAGGCTAGGACTAGGCAGGGGAAGGACTGAAGCTTTCTTT.

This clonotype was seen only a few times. The chain's CDR3 is CASSLIPPGNGVYEQYF. For the CDR3, the DNA is TGTGCCAGCAGTTTGATTCCCCCGGGGAATGGGGTTTACGAGCAGTACTTC. V is TRBV27 and J is TRBJ2-7; weak D call: TRBD2 (5 bases). V dropped 3 bases and J dropped 4 bases, with 22 bases sitting between them. Germline V gives CDR1 MNHEY, CDR2 SMNVEV (reference sequence). The CDR3 consists of 17 residues.

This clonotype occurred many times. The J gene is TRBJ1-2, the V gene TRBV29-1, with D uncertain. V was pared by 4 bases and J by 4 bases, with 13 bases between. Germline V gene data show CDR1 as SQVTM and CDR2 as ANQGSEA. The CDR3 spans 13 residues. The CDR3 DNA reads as TGCAGCGTTGGGTCAGGTGAGACCTATGGCTACACCTTC. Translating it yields CSVGSGETYGYTF.

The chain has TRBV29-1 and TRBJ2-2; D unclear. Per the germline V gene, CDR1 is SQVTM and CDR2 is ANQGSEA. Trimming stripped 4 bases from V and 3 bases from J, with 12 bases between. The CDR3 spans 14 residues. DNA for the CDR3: TGCAGCGTTGCCCGAGACGGATACACCGGGGAGCTGTTTTTT. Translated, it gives CSVARDGYTGELFF.

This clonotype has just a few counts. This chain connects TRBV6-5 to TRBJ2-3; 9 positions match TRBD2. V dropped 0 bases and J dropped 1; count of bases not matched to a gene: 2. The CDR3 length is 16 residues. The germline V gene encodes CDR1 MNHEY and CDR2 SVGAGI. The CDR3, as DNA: TGTGCCAGCAGTTACTCCCGGACTAGCGGCACAGATACGCAGTATTTT. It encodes CASSYSRTSGTDTQYF.

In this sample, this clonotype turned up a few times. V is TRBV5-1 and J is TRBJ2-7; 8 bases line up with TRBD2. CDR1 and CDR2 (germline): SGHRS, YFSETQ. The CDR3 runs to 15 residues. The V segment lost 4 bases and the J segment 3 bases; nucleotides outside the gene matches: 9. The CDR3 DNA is TGCGCCAGCAGCCCGGGAAATAGCGGGGTCTACGAGCAGTACTTC. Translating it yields CASSPGNSGVYEQYF.

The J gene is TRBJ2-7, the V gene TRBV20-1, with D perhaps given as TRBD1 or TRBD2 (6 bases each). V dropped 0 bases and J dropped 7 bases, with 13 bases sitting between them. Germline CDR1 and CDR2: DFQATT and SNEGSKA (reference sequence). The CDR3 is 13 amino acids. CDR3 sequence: CSARDFGGREQYF. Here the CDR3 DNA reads TGCAGTGCTAGAGATTTCGGGGGCCGGGAGCAGTACTTC.

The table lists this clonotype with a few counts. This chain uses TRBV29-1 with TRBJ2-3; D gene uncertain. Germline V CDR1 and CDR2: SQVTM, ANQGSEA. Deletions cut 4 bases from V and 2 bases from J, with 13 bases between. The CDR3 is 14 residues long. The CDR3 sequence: CSVGPRLYTDTQYF. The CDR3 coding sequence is TGCAGCGTTGGGCCTCGCCTGTACACAGATACGCAGTATTTT.

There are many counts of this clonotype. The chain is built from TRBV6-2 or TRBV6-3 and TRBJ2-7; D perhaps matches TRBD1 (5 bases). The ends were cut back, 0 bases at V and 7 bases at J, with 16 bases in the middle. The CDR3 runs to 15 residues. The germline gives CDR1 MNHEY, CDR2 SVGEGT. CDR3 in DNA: TGTGCCAGCAGTTACTCGGCGACAGCCGTGGGGGAGCAGTACTTC. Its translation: CASSYSATAVGEQYF.